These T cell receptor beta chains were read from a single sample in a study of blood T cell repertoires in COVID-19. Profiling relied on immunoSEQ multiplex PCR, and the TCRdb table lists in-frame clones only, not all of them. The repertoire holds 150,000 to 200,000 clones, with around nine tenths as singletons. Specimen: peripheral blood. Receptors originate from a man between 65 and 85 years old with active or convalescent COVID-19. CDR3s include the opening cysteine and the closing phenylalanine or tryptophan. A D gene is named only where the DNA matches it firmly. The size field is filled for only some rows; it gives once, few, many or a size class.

CDR3nt: TGTGCCAGCAGCTTAGATTTCCCCCACCGACAGAACACTGAAGCTTTCTTT
CDR3aa: CASSLDFPHRQNTEAFF
d_gene: -
abundance: -
j_gene: TRBJ1-1
v_gene: TRBV11-2

CDR3nt: TGTGCCAGCAGCTTGGGCGGAACCTACGAGCAGTACTTC
CDR3aa: CASSLGGTYEQYF
d_gene: -
abundance: few
j_gene: TRBJ2-7
v_gene: TRBV5-6

CDR3nt: TGTGCCAGCAGTTTTACAGGGGTAAATCAGCCCCAGCATTTT
CDR3aa: CASSFTGVNQPQHF
d_gene: TRBD1
abundance: -
j_gene: TRBJ1-5
v_gene: TRBV6-5

CDR3nt: TGTGCCAGCAGATTCCGGGGGGGCTCCTACGAGCAGTACTTC
CDR3aa: CASRFRGGSYEQYF
d_gene: TRBD2
abundance: -
j_gene: TRBJ2-7
v_gene: TRBV7-2

CDR3nt: TGTGCCAGCAGCTTCCCCGGGACAGGGGGCGAGACCCAGTACTTC
CDR3aa: CASSFPGTGGETQYF
d_gene: TRBD1
abundance: -
j_gene: TRBJ2-5
v_gene: TRBV5-4

CDR3nt: TGTGCCAGCAGTTACTCGGGCCTAGCTCATCCGTACTTC
CDR3aa: CASSYSGLAHPYF
d_gene: -
abundance: -
j_gene: TRBJ2-7
v_gene: TRBV6-2/TRBV6-3

CDR3nt: TGCGCCAGCAGCTCCGGGACTAGCGGGAGGTTCGATGAGCAGTTCTTC
CDR3aa: CASSSGTSGRFDEQFF
d_gene: TRBD2
abundance: -
j_gene: TRBJ2-1
v_gene: TRBV5-1

CDR3nt: TGTGCCAGCAGCCGCGTGCGCAATTCACCCCTCCACTTT
CDR3aa: CASSRVRNSPLHF
d_gene: -
abundance: -
j_gene: TRBJ1-6
v_gene: TRBV12-3/TRBV12-4

CDR3nt: TGTGCCAGCAGTTTCATGACAGGGGGGGTGAATTCACCCCTCCACTTT
CDR3aa: CASSFMTGGVNSPLHF
d_gene: TRBD1
abundance: -
j_gene: TRBJ1-6
v_gene: TRBV6-5

CDR3nt: TGTGCCAGCAGCTTCCTCCCCCGGGACAGGGTAGGCGGCTACACCTTC
CDR3aa: CASSFLPRDRVGGYTF
d_gene: TRBD1
abundance: once
j_gene: TRBJ1-2
v_gene: TRBV7-9

CDR3nt: TGCGCCAGCAGCATGGGACACCCGACCGGGGAGCTGTTTTTT
CDR3aa: CASSMGHPTGELFF
d_gene: -
abundance: -
j_gene: TRBJ2-2
v_gene: TRBV5-1

CDR3nt: TGTGCCTGGAGTGCGTCCTCCTACGAGCAGTACTTC
CDR3aa: CAWSASSYEQYF
d_gene: -
abundance: -
j_gene: TRBJ2-7
v_gene: TRBV30

CDR3nt: TGTGCCTGGACCTCCGGGACAGACTCTGGAAACACCATATATTTT
CDR3aa: CAWTSGTDSGNTIYF
d_gene: TRBD1
abundance: -
j_gene: TRBJ1-3
v_gene: TRBV30

CDR3nt: TGTGCCAGCTCACGTCTTCAGGGTTCGGTTCAAAACACTGAAGCTTTCTTT
CDR3aa: CASSRLQGSVQNTEAFF
d_gene: -
abundance: -
j_gene: TRBJ1-1
v_gene: TRBV18

CDR3nt: TGTGCCAGCAGCCAAGGGGGGCAGGGCAATCAGCCCCAGCATTTT
CDR3aa: CASSQGGQGNQPQHF
d_gene: -
abundance: -
j_gene: TRBJ1-5
v_gene: TRBV3-1/TRBV3-2

CDR3nt: TGTGCCAGCAGCCAAGGGGGGGGTAATTCACCCCTCCACTTT
CDR3aa: CASSQGGGNSPLHF
d_gene: -
abundance: -
j_gene: TRBJ1-6
v_gene: TRBV3-1/TRBV3-2

CDR3nt: TGTGCCAGCAGTTTGCTAGCGGGGGCTCGAAATGAGCAGTTCTTC
CDR3aa: CASSLLAGARNEQFF
d_gene: TRBD2
abundance: -
j_gene: TRBJ2-1
v_gene: TRBV6-5

CDR3nt: TGCGCCAGCAGCTTGTACGGGGAGGTAATAGGTGGCTACACCTTC
CDR3aa: CASSLYGEVIGGYTF
d_gene: -
abundance: -
j_gene: TRBJ1-2
v_gene: TRBV5-1

CDR3nt: TGCGCCAGCAGACAGGGCACAACGAACACCGGGGAGCTGTTTTTT
CDR3aa: CASRQGTTNTGELFF
d_gene: -
abundance: -
j_gene: TRBJ2-2
v_gene: TRBV5-1

CDR3nt: TGTGCCAGCAGCCCGGGGCGGGGGGCAGCGGGCAATCAGCCCCAGCATTTT
CDR3aa: CASSPGRGAAGNQPQHF
d_gene: -
abundance: -
j_gene: TRBJ1-5
v_gene: TRBV7-8

CDR3nt: TGTGCCAGCAGGACAGGGGCAGATAACTATGGCTACACCTTC
CDR3aa: CASRTGADNYGYTF
d_gene: TRBD1
abundance: -
j_gene: TRBJ1-2
v_gene: TRBV6-5

CDR3nt: TGCAGTGCTAGTCAGCCCGGCACAGGGGTCGGCTACACCTTC
CDR3aa: CSASQPGTGVGYTF
d_gene: TRBD1
abundance: -
j_gene: TRBJ1-2
v_gene: TRBV20-1

CDR3nt: TGTGCCAGCAGCGCACAGGGGGTGGTTCAGCCCCAGCATTTT
CDR3aa: CASSAQGVVQPQHF
d_gene: TRBD1
abundance: -
j_gene: TRBJ1-5
v_gene: TRBV7-9

CDR3nt: TGTGCCAGCAGCCAAGTTCTCGGGACTAGCTCCTACGAGCAGTACTTC
CDR3aa: CASSQVLGTSSYEQYF
d_gene: TRBD2
abundance: -
j_gene: TRBJ2-7
v_gene: TRBV3-1/TRBV3-2

CDR3nt: TGCGCCAGCAGCTCGACGACAGGGGGCGATAAGGTGTCCGCCCGCACAGATACGCAGTATTTT
CDR3aa: CASSSTTGGDKVSARTDTQYF
d_gene: TRBD1
abundance: -
j_gene: TRBJ2-3
v_gene: TRBV5-1

CDR3nt: TGCGCCAGCAGCTTGACGACTAGCGGGGGGCGCCTGGGTAAGATACATACGCAGTATTTT
CDR3aa: CASSLTTSGGRLGKIHTQYF
d_gene: TRBD2
abundance: -
j_gene: TRBJ2-3
v_gene: TRBV5-1